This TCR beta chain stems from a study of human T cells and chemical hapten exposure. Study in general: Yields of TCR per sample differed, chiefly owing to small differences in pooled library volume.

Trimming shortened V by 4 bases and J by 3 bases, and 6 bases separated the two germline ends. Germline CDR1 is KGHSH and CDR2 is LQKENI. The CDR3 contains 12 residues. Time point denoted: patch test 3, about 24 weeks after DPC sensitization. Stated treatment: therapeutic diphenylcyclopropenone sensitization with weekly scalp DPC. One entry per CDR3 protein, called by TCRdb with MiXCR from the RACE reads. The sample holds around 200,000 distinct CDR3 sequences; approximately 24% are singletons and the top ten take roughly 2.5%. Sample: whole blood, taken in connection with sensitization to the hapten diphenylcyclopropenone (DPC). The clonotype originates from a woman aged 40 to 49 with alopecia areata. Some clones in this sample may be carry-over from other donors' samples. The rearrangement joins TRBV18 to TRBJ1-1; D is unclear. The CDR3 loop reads CASSLSHTEAFF. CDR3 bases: TGTGCCAGCTCACTGTCACACACTGAAGCTTTCTTT. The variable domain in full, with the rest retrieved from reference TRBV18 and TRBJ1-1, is NAGVMQNPRHLVRRRGQEARLRCSPMKGHSHVYWYRQLPEEGLKFMVYLQKENIIDESGMPKERFSAEFPKEGPSILRIQQVVRGDSAAYFCASSLSHTEAFFGQGTRLTVV.